This T cell receptor beta chain emerged from a study of blood T cells in healthy people across ages. The draw of peripheral blood yielded about 10 milliliters from each donor. A minimum of 6 micrograms of total RNA was extracted per sample. The CDR3 covers 14 residues. The V and J ends lost 2 bases and 6 bases respectively, with 10 bases between them. The germline V gene encodes CDR1 MNHEY and CDR2 SVGAGI. A second PCR of roughly 7 to 11 cycles used a sample-barcoded 5' primer and a J-beta primer mix. MiXCR, run by TCRdb on the 5' RACE reads, gives a single entry per CDR3 protein. The sample yields hundreds of thousands of distinct CDR3 sequences, roughly a quarter seen once. These data were likewise used in another study, on T cells of mothers and their children. This second study notes: Study donors consisted of three healthy Caucasian mothers and their six children.

The chain links TRBV6-5 to TRBJ2-2; D is unclear. The sample comprised blood. The receptor's source is a boy between 2 and 15 years old in good health. DNA of the CDR3: TGTGCCAGCAGTTACGGAGCCAAGGCCGGGGAGCTGTTTTTT. This translates into CASSYGAKAGELFF.